This T cell receptor (beta chain) comes out of a study of cytomegalovirus exposure and HLA in healthy donors. V was pared by 6 bases and J by 5 bases, with 6 bases of the junction left unmatched. This CDR3 comprises 13 residues. Per germline, CDR1 SGHTA and CDR2 FQGNSA. Using immunoSEQ multiplex PCR, the repertoire was profiled, and TCRdb retains in-frame clones only, with some absent. The sample shows 70,000 or so clones, about 94% of them seen only once. This TCR was sampled from a man aged 18 to 29 in good health and CMV-seropositive. V is TRBV7-2 and J is TRBJ1-1; TRBD1 aligns across 7 bases. The sample consisted of PBMCs. Here the CDR3 reads CASSFSQGTEAFF. The CDR3 DNA reads as TGTGCCAGCAGTTTTTCACAGGGGACTGAAGCTTTCTTT. Combining the CDR3 with reference TRBV7-2 and TRBJ1-1 gives the whole variable domain GAGVSQSPSNKVTEKGKDVELRCDPISGHTALYWYRQSLGQGLEFLIYFQGNSAPDKSGLPSDRFSAERTGGSVSTLTIQRTQQEDSAVYLCASSFSQGTEAFFGQGTRLTVV.